The 27 T cell receptor beta chains in this list originate from one sample, sequenced in a study of cytomegalovirus exposure and HLA in healthy donors. PCR employed 60 Vbeta and 13 Jbeta primers. Using immunoSEQ multiplex PCR, the repertoire was profiled, and TCRdb retains in-frame clones only, with some absent. In the table there are about 160,000 clones, 81% of which are singletons. Sequences were obtained from PBMCs. The receptors here all came from a woman aged 18-35 years in good health and CMV-seronegative.

The genes are TRBV28 and TRBJ2-1; D may be TRBD1 (5 bases). The CDR3 is 14 amino acids. V dropped 3 bases and J dropped 3 bases, with 9 bases sitting between them. CDR1 and CDR2 (germline): MDHEN, SYDVKM. CDR3 sequence: CASSLGRDYNEQFF. The CDR3 nucleotides read TGTGCCAGCAGTTTGGGCAGGGACTACAATGAGCAGTTCTTC.

V gene TRBV7-9 combines with J gene TRBJ2-3; D is undetermined. The CDR3 consists of 11 residues. Germline loops: CDR1 SEHNR, CDR2 FQNEAQ (reference sequence). Trimming stripped 8 bases from V and 4 bases from J, with 7 bases between. The CDR3 coding sequence is TGTGCCAGCGAGCAATCAGATACGCAGTATTTT. It specifies CASEQSDTQYF.

This clone showed up just a few times. The gene calls are TRBV9 and TRBJ2-2; D unresolved. Per the germline V gene, CDR1 is SGDLS and CDR2 is YYNGEE. The CDR3 is 13 residues long. Trimming removed 4 bases from V and 2 bases from J, with 6 bases in between. Here the CDR3 reads CASSPLNTGELFF. The CDR3 coding sequence is TGTGCCAGCAGCCCGCTAAACACCGGGGAGCTGTTTTTT.

The gene calls are TRBV6-5 and TRBJ1-1; 7 bases are a match to TRBD1. There are 13 residues in the CDR3. Germline loops: CDR1 MNHEY, CDR2 SVGAGI. After removal of 2 bases from V and 5 bases from J, the junction contained 2 bases not matched to a gene. The CDR3 sequence is CASSYDRATEAFF. In DNA form, the CDR3 reads TGTGCCAGCAGTTACGACAGGGCAACTGAAGCTTTCTTT.

Points on this clone: The same CDR3 is also encoded by other DNA sequences in this sample. This chain links TRBV18 with TRBJ2-7; 7 bases match TRBD1. The germline V gene has CDR1 KGHSH and CDR2 LQKENI. Trimming cost V 6 bases and J 3 bases; bases outside gene matches: 8. CDR3 length: 14 residues. The CDR3 DNA follows: TGTGCCAGCTCGCCCGAGGGACAGAGCTACGAGCAGTACTTC. Encoded protein: CASSPEGQSYEQYF.

This clone was counted a single time. The chain recombines TRBV27 with TRBJ1-1; 8 nucleotides align to TRBD1. The CDR3 is 15 amino acids. Germline loops: CDR1 MNHEY, CDR2 SMNVEV (reference sequence). Trimming removed 3 bases from V and 3 bases from J; junction bases left unmatched: 6. The CDR3 DNA is TGTGCCAGCAGTTTTTCGGGGACAGGCTACACTGAAGCTTTCTTT. Encoded protein: CASSFSGTGYTEAFF.

V and J are TRBV6-1 and TRBJ2-3; 11 bases map to TRBD2. V dropped 7 bases and J dropped 4; count of bases not matched to a gene: 4. The CDR3 spans 14 residues. The germline V gene encodes CDR1 MNHNS and CDR2 SASEGT. The chain's CDR3 is CASMDSGGADTQYF. The CDR3 DNA reads TGTGCCAGCATGGATAGCGGGGGGGCAGATACGCAGTATTTT.

J is TRBJ2-3 and V is TRBV18; 7 bases match TRBD2. V lost 8 bases, J lost 0 bases, and 11 bases stayed unmatched. Germline CDR1 is KGHSH and CDR2 is LQKENI. This CDR3 has 16 residues. The CDR3 reads CASRFGSSGSTDTQYF. For the CDR3, the DNA is TGTGCCAGCCGATTTGGCAGTAGCGGGAGCACAGATACGCAGTATTTT.

The J gene is TRBJ1-2, the V gene TRBV7-8; a weak D match, TRBD1 (5 bases). With 8 bases removed from V and 4 bases from J, the gap between germline ends came to 14 bases. CDR1 is SGHVS, CDR2 FQNEAQ, per germline. This CDR3 has 13 residues. CDR3 sequence reads: CASLPTGGYGYTF. DNA of the CDR3: TGTGCCAGCCTACCTACGGGGGGCTATGGCTACACCTTC. Drawing the rest from reference TRBV7-8 and TRBJ1-2, the complete variable domain is GAGVSQSPRYKVAKRGQDVALRCDPISGHVSLFWYQQALGQGPEFLTYFQNEAQLDKSGLPSDRFFAERPEGSVSTLKIQRTQQEDSAVYLCASLPTGGYGYTFGSGTRLTVV.

This rearrangement joins TRBV7-2 to TRBJ2-1; maybe TRBD2 (5 bases). CDR1 is SGHTA and CDR2 is FQGNSA in the germline V gene. This CDR3 is 17 amino acids long. Deletions cut 5 bases from V and 4 bases from J, with 21 bases between. In DNA, the CDR3 is TGTGCCAGCAGCCAACACCACCAGGTCCGGGGTTACAATGAGCAGTTCTTC. Encoded protein: CASSQHHQVRGYNEQFF.

The V gene is TRBV5-1, the J gene TRBJ1-6; 9 bases fit TRBD1. The CDR3 covers 15 residues. CDR1 is SGHRS and CDR2 is YFSETQ in the germline V gene. The V segment lost 0 bases and the J segment 9 bases; nucleotides outside the gene matches: 4. The CDR3 bases are TGCGCCAGCAGCTTGGACAGGGGGCAAACTTCACCCCTCCACTTT. It specifies CASSLDRGQTSPLHF.

This clone has only one observation. The rearrangement joins TRBV14 to TRBJ2-7; TRBD2 matches at 8 bases. CDR1 is SGHDN and CDR2 is FVKESK in the germline V gene. The CDR3 length is 18 residues. Trimming cost V 3 bases and J 5 bases; bases outside gene matches: 18. The CDR3 spells CASSHINLRGLGPHEQYF. CDR3 nucleotide sequence: TGTGCCAGCAGCCACATAAATTTACGGGGACTAGGTCCCCACGAGCAGTACTTC. The full variable domain, with the rest looked up from reference TRBV14 and TRBJ2-7, is EAGVTQFPSHSVIEKGQTVTLRCDPISGHDNLYWYRRVMGKEIKFLLHFVKESKQDESGMPNNRFLAERTGGTYSTLKVQPAELEDSGVYFCASSHINLRGLGPHEQYFGPGTRLTVT.

This rearrangement joins TRBV2 to TRBJ1-5; 7 nucleotides match TRBD1. Germline V gene data show CDR1 as SNHLY and CDR2 as FYNNEI. V was clipped by 7 bases and J by 1 base; unmatched bases: 13. The CDR3 is 17 amino acids. CDR3 protein: CASTVSDRRYSNQPQHF. The CDR3 bases are TGTGCCAGCACGGTATCGGACAGGCGTTACAGCAATCAGCCCCAGCATTTT.

The rearrangement joins TRBV19 to TRBJ1-1; TRBD1 is a possible D gene (5 bases). The CDR3 loop spans 15 amino acids. Trimming took 0 bases from V and 0 from J, leaving 8 bases between them. Germline V lookup: CDR1 LNHDA, CDR2 SQIVND (reference sequence). CDR3 bases: TGTGCCAGTAGTATAGATGCAGGGCTGAACACTGAAGCTTTCTTT. Its translation: CASSIDAGLNTEAFF. The whole variable domain, filled in from reference TRBV19 and TRBJ1-1, reads DGGITQSPKYLFRKEGQNVTLSCEQNLNHDAMYWYRQDPGQGLRLIYYSQIVNDFQKGDIAEGYSVSREKKESFPLTVTSAQKNPTAFYLCASSIDAGLNTEAFFGQGTRLTVV.

The genes are TRBV5-1 and TRBJ2-7, with D possibly matching TRBD2 (6 bases). Trimming pared 3 bases from V and 1 base from J, leaving 11 bases between. Germline lookup yields CDR1 SGHRS and CDR2 YFSETQ. There are 14 residues in the CDR3. The CDR3 region has the DNA TGCGCCAGCAGCTCATCGACTAGGTCCTACGAGCAGTACTTC. It specifies CASSSSTRSYEQYF.

The V call is TRBV6-1, the J call TRBJ2-7, with 7 nucleotides matching TRBD2. With 1 base clipped from V and 4 bases from J, the junction kept 7 bases outside the gene matches. Germline lookup yields CDR1 MNHNS and CDR2 SASEGT. The CDR3 has 15 residues. The CDR3, as DNA: TGTGCCAGCAGTGAAGAGTCGGGGGGTCCATACGAGCAGTACTTC. As protein: CASSEESGGPYEQYF.

The table lists this clone with a count of one. This rearrangement joins TRBV7-7 to TRBJ2-1; 10 nucleotides line up with TRBD1. The CDR3 is made up of 17 amino acids. V dropped 1 base and J dropped 1; count of bases not matched to a gene: 4. Germline loops: CDR1 SSHAT, CDR2 FNYEAQ (reference sequence). This CDR3 is CASSLGGQGVSYNEQFF. In DNA, the CDR3 is TGTGCCAGCAGCTTAGGAGGACAGGGGGTTTCCTACAATGAGCAGTTCTTC.

V and J are TRBV5-5 and TRBJ2-1; TRBD1 matches at 7 bases. Germline trimming cut 4 bases from V and 4 bases from J; bases unmatched to any gene: 5. This CDR3 is 14 amino acids long. Germline values: CDR1 SGHKS, CDR2 YYEKEE (reference sequence). The DNA of the CDR3 is TGTGCCAGCAGCCTAAACAGGGGATACAATGAGCAGTTCTTC. The encoded protein is CASSLNRGYNEQFF.

The rearrangement joins TRBV5-1 to TRBJ2-1; D is uncertain. Trimming stripped 4 bases from V and 2 bases from J, with 10 bases between. Germline V gene sequence: CDR1 SGHRS, CDR2 YFSETQ. The CDR3 length is 14 residues. The CDR3 here is CASSPEGAYNEQFF. CDR3 bases: TGCGCCAGCAGCCCGGAAGGAGCCTACAATGAGCAGTTCTTC. Supplemented by reference TRBV5-1 and TRBJ2-1, the full variable domain reads KAGVTQTPRYLIKTRGQQVTLSCSPISGHRSVSWYQQTPGQGLQFLFEYFSETQRNKGNFPGRFSGRQFSNSRSEMNVSTLELGDSALYLCASSPEGAYNEQFFGPGTRLTVL.

V usage is TRBV29-1 and J usage is TRBJ1-2; maybe TRBD1 (5 bases). Looked up from germline, CDR1 is SQVTM and CDR2 is ANQGSEA. The CDR3 contains 14 residues. V gave up 4 bases and J gave up 2 bases, with 14 bases separating them. The CDR3 reads CSVGSRAVNYGYTF. Here the CDR3 DNA reads TGCAGCGTTGGAAGCAGGGCGGTAAACTATGGCTACACCTTC.

This clone was counted between two and nine times. This sequence joins TRBV5-4 and TRBJ2-7, with 8 nucleotides matching TRBD1. Germline V lookup: CDR1 SGHNT, CDR2 YYREEE (reference sequence). V was pared by 6 bases and J by 5 bases, with 7 bases of the junction left unmatched. The CDR3 is made up of 13 amino acids. The CDR3 here is CASTRQGSDEQYF. In nucleotides, the CDR3 is TGTGCCAGCACCAGACAGGGGAGCGACGAGCAGTACTTC.

The chain couples TRBV10-2 to TRBJ2-7; TRBD2 might be the D (5 bases). Trimming left V 0 bases short and J 3 bases short, with 9 bases between. The CDR3 contains 14 residues. In germline, CDR1 is WSHSY, CDR2 SAAADI. CDR3 residues: CASSESASSYEQYF. DNA for the CDR3: TGCGCCAGCAGTGAGTCTGCTAGCAGCTACGAGCAGTACTTC.

This chain joins TRBV29-1 and TRBJ1-2; 9 bases align to TRBD1. Germline V gives CDR1 SQVTM, CDR2 ANQGSEA. The CDR3 consists of 14 residues. The junction had 15 bases not matched to a gene; V was cut back by 8 bases and J by 8 bases. The CDR3 coding sequence is TGCAGCTCCTCCGGGACAGGGAAAAATCAGGGCTACACCTTC. This translates into CSSSGTGKNQGYTF.

The chain has TRBV14 and TRBJ1-1, with D possibly being TRBD1 (6 bases). V gave up 3 bases and J gave up 4 bases, with 15 bases separating them. The CDR3 runs to 15 residues. Germline V gene data show CDR1 as SGHDN and CDR2 as FVKESK. Written as DNA, the CDR3 is TGTGCCAGCAGCCAGGGGCAGGGGTGGTTCACTGAAGCTTTCTTT. Its translation: CASSQGQGWFTEAFF.

A remark on this clone: Other DNA sequences in this specimen translate into the identical CDR3. V gene TRBV30 combines with J gene TRBJ1-1, with 7 bases identical to TRBD1. The CDR3 is made up of 16 amino acids. With V trimmed by 3 bases and J by 11 bases, 21 bases remained unmatched. From germline, CDR1 is GTSNPN and CDR2 SVGIG (reference sequence). CDR3 protein: CAWSKPFRTGQSRAFF. DNA for the CDR3: TGTGCCTGGAGCAAGCCTTTCCGGACAGGCCAAAGTAGGGCTTTCTTT.

The V and J genes are TRBV6-6 and TRBJ1-1; TRBD1 agrees at 7 bases. The CDR3 contains 13 residues. V shed 3 bases and J 7 bases; nucleotides not matched to a gene: 5. Germline loops: CDR1 MNHNY, CDR2 SVGAGI (reference sequence). DNA of the CDR3: TGTGCCAGCAGTTATTCACAGGGGTTTGAAGCTTTCTTT. The encoded protein is CASSYSQGFEAFF.

The rearrangement links TRBV5-1 to TRBJ1-5; a weak D match, TRBD1 (6 bases). Germline CDR1 SGHRS, CDR2 YFSETQ. The CDR3 has 15 residues. V lost 0 bases, J lost 5 bases, and 12 bases lay in between. The CDR3 DNA is TGCGCCAGCAGCTTGGTGGCAGGGGATTATCAGCCCCAGCATTTT. Amino acid sequence: CASSLVAGDYQPQHF.